A single sample gave rise to the 27 T cell receptor beta chains below, sequenced in a study of CD8+ T cells in alopecia areata. Extracted RNA was reverse transcribed into cDNA, the sequencing template. The assay was immunoSEQ multiplex PCR, and TCRdb's table has in-frame clones only and misses some. Counted here are fewer than 70,000 clones, 44% occurring once; the ten biggest clones make up roughly 51%. Input material: NKG2D-low CD8+ T cells sorted from blood. The source is a human donor with alopecia areata.

In this sample, this clone turned up a few times. The CDR3 here is CASSKQSMNTEAFF. In nucleotides, the CDR3 is TGTGCCAGCAGTAAACAATCGATGAACACTGAAGCTTTCTTT. This chain connects TRBV6-5 to TRBJ1-1; D ambiguous. The CDR3 sequence is 14 residues long. The ends were cut back, 5 bases at V and 0 bases at J, with 10 bases in the middle. The germline CDR1 and CDR2 sequences are MNHEY and SVGAGI.

This clone was seen more than once but under ten times. This rearrangement joins TRBV19 to TRBJ2-1, with D unresolved. V lost 9 bases to trimming and J lost 7 bases, with 16 bases between them. Germline CDR1 LNHDA, CDR2 SQIVND (reference sequence). CDR3 length: 13 amino acids. Here the CDR3 DNA reads TGTGCCAGCGATCCCGGGCGCCCAAATGAGCAGTTCTTC. It is translated as CASDPGRPNEQFF.

This clone has a handful of counts. The chain joins TRBV29-1 to TRBJ2-1; 9 positions agree with TRBD1. CDR1 and CDR2 from the germline V gene are SQVTM and ANQGSEA. With V trimmed by 8 bases and J by 4 bases, 6 bases remained unmatched. This CDR3 has 13 amino acids. CDR3 in amino acids: CSYRDRAYNEQFF. The CDR3 DNA follows: TGCAGCTACCGGGACAGGGCTTACAATGAGCAGTTCTTC.

This clone was seen more than once but under ten times. This sequence joins TRBV28 and TRBJ1-1; 8 bases match TRBD1. The V segment lost 10 bases and the J segment 1 base; nucleotides outside the gene matches: 17. Germline values: CDR1 MDHEN, CDR2 SYDVKM. CDR3 length: 17 residues. The CDR3, as DNA: TGTGCCACCATAGCTTCCGGGACAGGTCACGGGAACACTGAAGCTTTCTTT. Translation: CATIASGTGHGNTEAFF.

Only a few counts were recorded for this clone. The V gene is TRBV7-9, the J gene TRBJ1-6, with 8 positions matching TRBD1. Germline values: CDR1 SEHNR, CDR2 FQNEAQ (reference sequence). CDR3 length: 17 amino acids. V shed 4 bases and J 10 bases; nucleotides not matched to a gene: 15. Here the CDR3 DNA reads TGTGCCAGCAGCTCCCACGAGGAGACAGGGGTAGGATCACCCCTCCACTTT. Its translation: CASSSHEETGVGSPLHF.

This clone was seen a few times. The chain carries TRBV10-3 and TRBJ2-7; no definite D call. Germline V gene sequence: CDR1 ENHRY, CDR2 SYGVKD. V lost 4 bases and J lost 5, with 9 bases in between. The CDR3 spans 12 residues. The CDR3 here is CAISATEDEQYF. The CDR3 region has the DNA TGTGCCATCAGTGCCACAGAGGACGAGCAGTACTTC.

The table lists this clone with many counts. The V gene is TRBV7-9, the J gene TRBJ1-1, with D tentatively TRBD1 (5 bases). The V gene's germline CDR1 is SEHNR and CDR2 FQNEAQ (reference sequence). The CDR3 contains 11 residues. V shed 1 base and J shed 8 bases, with 5 bases lying between them. Here the CDR3 reads CASSLEGEAFF. The CDR3 nucleotides are TGTGCCAGCAGCTTAGAGGGGGAAGCTTTCTTT. Based on the CDR3 plus reference TRBV7-9 and TRBJ1-1, the full variable domain is DTGVSQNPRHKITKRGQNVTFRCDPISEHNRLYWYRQTLGQGPEFLTYFQNEAQLEKSRLLSDRFSAERPKGSFSTLEIQRTEQGDSAMYLCASSLEGEAFFGQGTRLTVV.

The chain links TRBV2 to TRBJ1-5; D is unclear. The CDR3 contains 14 residues. Trimming shortened V by 0 bases and J by 4 bases, and 7 bases separated the two germline ends. From germline, CDR1 is SNHLY and CDR2 FYNNEI. CDR3 nucleotide sequence: TGTGCCAGCAGTGAAGCCAATGGAAATCAGCCCCAGCATTTT. This translates into CASSEANGNQPQHF.

The chain has TRBV28 and TRBJ2-2; TRBD2 matches 11 bases. The CDR3 extends over 16 amino acids. V shed 11 bases and J 1 base; nucleotides not matched to a gene: 9. Germline values: CDR1 MDHEN, CDR2 SYDVKM. The CDR3 loop is CACSGRASKNTGELFF. The CDR3, as DNA: TGTGCCTGTAGCGGGAGGGCCTCCAAGAACACCGGGGAGCTGTTTTTT. The full variable domain, completed using reference TRBV28 and TRBJ2-2, is DVKVTQSSRYLVKRTGEKVFLECVQDMDHENMFWYRQDPGLGLRLIYFSYDVKMKEKGDIPEGYSVSREKKERFSLILESASTNQTSMYLCACSGRASKNTGELFFGEGSRLTVL.

J is TRBJ2-1 and V is TRBV7-9; D unresolved. This CDR3 has 14 residues. Per germline, CDR1 SEHNR and CDR2 FQNEAQ (reference sequence). V was pared by 2 bases and J by 4 bases, with 9 bases between. DNA for the CDR3: TGTGCCAGCAGCTTAATCGCTAGTTACAATGAGCAGTTCTTC. Amino acid sequence: CASSLIASYNEQFF.

This chain uses TRBV5-1 with TRBJ2-5; TRBD2 aligns across 8 bases. V gave up 1 base and J gave up 0 bases; unmatched junction bases: 8. CDR1 and CDR2 (germline): SGHRS, YFSETQ. The CDR3 consists of 17 residues. The CDR3 is CASSLYFAGGYQETQYF. The CDR3 bases are TGCGCCAGCAGCTTGTATTTTGCGGGGGGCTACCAAGAGACCCAGTACTTC.

The rearrangement uses TRBV25-1 and TRBJ1-2; the match to TRBD1 covers 7 bases. The CDR3 is made up of 13 amino acids. The ends lost 0 bases at V and 8 bases at J; junction bases unmatched: 3. The germline CDR1 and CDR2 sequences are MGHDK and SYGVNS. The chain's CDR3 is CASSEYQGGGYTF. CDR3 DNA sequence: TGTGCCAGCAGTGAATATCAGGGGGGAGGCTACACCTTC.

The V call is TRBV15, the J call TRBJ2-5; the D gene is possibly TRBD2 (5 bases). V was clipped by 6 bases and J by 2 bases, with 7 bases between them. Germline V CDR1 and CDR2: LNHNV, YYDKDF (reference sequence). CDR3 length: 12 amino acids. CDR3 DNA: TGTGCCACCAGGGACTTTCAAGAGACCCAGTACTTC. It encodes CATRDFQETQYF. The full variable domain, rest sourced from reference TRBV15 and TRBJ2-5, is DAMVIQNPRYQVTQFGKPVTLSCSQTLNHNVMYWYQQKSSQAPKLLFHYYDKDFNNEADTPDNFQSRRPNTSFCFLDIRSPGLGDTAMYLCATRDFQETQYFGPGTRLLVL.

This clone has a single count. This chain joins TRBV23-1 and TRBJ2-7, with 9 nucleotides matching TRBD1. TRBV23-1 has ORF status, its function being uncertain. The CDR3 length is 13 residues. The V gene end was trimmed by 2 bases and the J gene end by 7 bases; junction bases not matched to a gene: 3. CDR3 bases: TGCGCCAGCAGTCAAGGGACAGGGAGGGAGCAGTACTTC. It is translated as CASSQGTGREQYF.

CDR3 protein: CSAPGGGAYNEQFF. CDR3 nucleotides: TGCAGCGCCCCCGGGGGGGGTGCCTACAATGAGCAGTTCTTC. The rearrangement joins TRBV29-1 to TRBJ2-1; 8 nucleotides line up with TRBD2. This CDR3 has 14 amino acids. Germline CDR1 reads SQVTM; CDR2 reads ANQGSEA. The junction had 7 bases not matched to a gene; V was cut back by 7 bases and J by 2 bases.

The chain joins TRBV4-1 to TRBJ2-7; the D call may be TRBD1 or TRBD2 (5 bases each). Germline V lookup: CDR1 MGHRA, CDR2 YSYEKL. This CDR3 spans 13 amino acids. Trimming removed 1 base from V and 6 bases from J, with 10 bases in between. CDR3: CASSQVVGAEQYF. CDR3 DNA: TGCGCCAGCAGCCAAGTGGTCGGGGCCGAGCAGTACTTC.

The chain has TRBV2 and TRBJ2-1; TRBD1 matches at 9 bases. CDR1 SNHLY and CDR2 FYNNEI come from the germline V gene. CDR3 length: 14 residues. V lost 3 bases, J lost 6 bases, and 3 bases stayed unmatched. CDR3 DNA: TGTGCCAGCAGTGAGGGGACAGGGCTCAATGAGCAGTTCTTC. It yields the protein CASSEGTGLNEQFF. The full variable domain, in which reference TRBV2 and TRBJ2-1 provide the parts outside the CDR3, is EPEVTQTPSHQVTQMGQEVILRCVPISNHLYFYWYRQILGQKVEFLVSFYNNEISEKSEIFDDQFSVERPDGSNFTLKIRSTKLEDSAMYFCASSEGTGLNEQFFGPGTRLTVL.

This clone was seen only a few times. The J gene is TRBJ2-1, the V gene TRBV19; no clear D. Trimming removed 9 bases from V and 3 bases from J, with 15 bases in between. The CDR3 has 14 residues. CDR1 and CDR2 (germline): LNHDA, SQIVND (reference sequence). CDR3 sequence (DNA): TGTGCCAGCTCCCTCAGTGGAAACTACAATGAGCAGTTCTTC. Translation: CASSLSGNYNEQFF.

The chain uses TRBV27 and TRBJ2-7; D is possibly TRBD1 or TRBD2 (5 bases each). Trimming pared 0 bases from V and 9 bases from J, leaving 12 bases between. The CDR3 is 13 amino acids. Germline V gives CDR1 MNHEY, CDR2 SMNVEV (reference sequence). The CDR3 loop is CASSLSPVRGQYF. The CDR3 DNA sequence: TGTGCCAGCAGTTTATCGCCGGTGAGGGGGCAGTACTTC.

The V gene is TRBV7-9, the J gene TRBJ2-1; 9 bases fit TRBD2. The V and J ends lost 5 bases and 1 base, in that order; junction bases with no gene match: 6. This CDR3 spans 16 amino acids. From germline, CDR1 is SEHNR and CDR2 FQNEAQ (reference sequence). The CDR3 is CASSPLAGASYNEQFF. Here the CDR3 DNA reads TGTGCCAGCAGCCCCTTAGCGGGAGCATCCTACAATGAGCAGTTCTTC. The entire variable domain, with the rest obtained from reference TRBV7-9 and TRBJ2-1, is as follows: DTGVSQNPRHKITKRGQNVTFRCDPISEHNRLYWYRQTLGQGPEFLTYFQNEAQLEKSRLLSDRFSAERPKGSFSTLEIQRTEQGDSAMYLCASSPLAGASYNEQFFGPGTRLTVL.

The genes are TRBV20-1 and TRBJ2-5; 8 bases are shared with TRBD2. Per germline, CDR1 DFQATT and CDR2 SNEGSKA (reference sequence). This CDR3 contains 11 residues. V trimming: 7 bases; J trimming: 7 bases; junction bases outside the gene matches: 5. The CDR3: CSGLAIGTQYF. As DNA, the CDR3 is TGCAGTGGACTAGCGATTGGGACCCAGTACTTC.

CDR3 coding DNA: TGTGCCAGCAGCTTAGGCCTACGCCTCGAGCAGTACTTC. As protein: CASSLGLRLEQYF. The gene calls are TRBV7-9 and TRBJ2-7; D unresolved. The CDR3 contains 13 residues. The ends were cut back, 1 base at V and 6 bases at J, with 10 bases in the middle. Germline CDR1 and CDR2: SEHNR and FQNEAQ (reference sequence). Supplemented by reference TRBV7-9 and TRBJ2-7, the full variable domain reads DTGVSQNPRHKITKRGQNVTFRCDPISEHNRLYWYRQTLGQGPEFLTYFQNEAQLEKSRLLSDRFSAERPKGSFSTLEIQRTEQGDSAMYLCASSLGLRLEQYFGPGTRLTVT.

This clone was detected only a few times. This chain uses TRBV29-1 with TRBJ2-1, with 9 bases aligning to TRBD1. From germline, CDR1 is SQVTM and CDR2 ANQGSEA. The CDR3 totals 12 residues. Germline trimming cut 4 bases from V and 6 bases from J; bases unmatched to any gene: 1. CDR3 loop: CSVGGQGNEQFF. The CDR3 DNA is TGCAGCGTTGGGGGACAGGGCAATGAGCAGTTCTTC.

This rearrangement joins TRBV29-1 to TRBJ1-4; D ambiguous. The V gene's germline CDR1 is SQVTM and CDR2 ANQGSEA. This CDR3 has 12 amino acids. The V gene lost 6 bases and the J gene lost 4 bases, with 9 bases spanning the gap. CDR3 loop: CSVHDRNEKLFF. DNA for the CDR3: TGCAGCGTGCACGACCGTAATGAAAAACTGTTTTTT.

J is TRBJ2-7 and V is TRBV7-2; TRBD2 matches at 8 bases. The CDR3 is 14 amino acids. The V segment lost 2 bases and the J segment 4 bases; nucleotides outside the gene matches: 4. Germline V gene sequence: CDR1 SGHTA, CDR2 FQGNSA. The CDR3 DNA follows: TGTGCCAGCAGCTTATTAACTAGCGGTTACGAGCAGTACTTC. Translation gives CASSLLTSGYEQYF. Full variable domain (remainder filled in from reference TRBV7-2 and TRBJ2-7): GAGVSQSPSNKVTEKGKDVELRCDPISGHTALYWYRQSLGQGLEFLIYFQGNSAPDKSGLPSDRFSAERTGGSVSTLTIQRTQQEDSAVYLCASSLLTSGYEQYFGPGTRLTVT.

This chain uses TRBV6-6 with TRBJ2-3, with D tentatively TRBD1 or TRBD2 (5 bases each). Trimming stripped 3 bases from V and 0 bases from J, with 13 bases between. The germline V gene has CDR1 MNHNY and CDR2 SVGAGI (reference sequence). CDR3 length equals 16 residues. DNA for the CDR3: TGTGCCAGCAGTTATTGGGCCGGGGCCAGCACAGATACGCAGTATTTT. This sequence encodes CASSYWAGASTDTQYF.

The V and J genes are TRBV9 and TRBJ2-6; no firm D call. CDR1 is SGDLS and CDR2 is YYNGEE in the germline V gene. The CDR3 has 18 residues. V shed 3 bases and J shed 0 bases, with 16 bases lying between them. As DNA, the CDR3 is TGTGCCAGCAGCGCCCAGACAATCCATTTCTCTGGGGCCAACGTCCTGACTTTC. Its protein product is CASSAQTIHFSGANVLTF.